This T cell receptor beta chain was observed in a study of T cell responses to AZD1222 COVID-19 vaccine. Study observations and caveats: Reports indicate that nearly half of spike-specific TCRs are directed at unmutated variant regions. Repertoires were obtained solely post-peak T cell response. Seropositive AZD1222 recipients at baseline numbered only five or six.

In the case of this clone: What it binds is not known.

Profiled with immunoSEQ multiplex PCR; TCRdb holds only in-frame clones, not every one. The sample records approximately 100,000 clones, more than 75% being singletons. V lost 2 bases, J lost 2 bases, and 7 bases lay in between. CDR3 length: 13 residues. The V call is TRBV12-3 or TRBV12-4, the J call TRBJ2-7, with D hard to call. The origin of this receptor is an adult in good health. The sample was peripheral blood, taken on day 0 of AZD1222 vaccination. In DNA form, the CDR3 reads TGTGCCAGCAGTTTACAGGACCCCTACGAGCAGTACTTC. It specifies CASSLQDPYEQYF.